Listed below are T cell receptor beta chains from one sample, sequenced in a study of cytotoxic CD8 clonotypes in ibrutinib-treated CLL. Here immunoSEQ multiplex PCR was the method, and the copy in TCRdb shows in-frame clones only, minus some. The sample has 150,000 or so clones; around 82% are singletons. This material consisted of PBMCs, taken after 36 months of ibrutinib treatment. These receptors were collected from a human donor with chronic lymphocytic leukemia. The CDR3 runs from the conserved cysteine through the conserved F or W. A D gene is named only where the DNA matches it firmly. Size is stated for part of the rows, as once, few or many counts, or as a class when the clone is expanded.

>TRBV6-4|TRBD2|TRBJ2-1|NA
CASSDTLLAGAYNEQFF
TGTGCCAGCAGTGACACTTTACTAGCGGGGGCCTACAATGAGCAGTTCTTC
>TRBV6-1|NA|TRBJ1-2|NA
CASNMDTPNYGYTF
TGTGCCAGCAATATGGACACACCTAACTATGGCTACACCTTC
>TRBV7-9|NA|TRBJ1-2|NA
CASSLLQGDYGYTF
TGTGCCAGCAGCTTGCTACAGGGAGACTATGGCTACACCTTC
>TRBV6-1|TRBD2|TRBJ2-1|NA
CASSVAGIPNEQFF
TGTGCCAGCAGTGTAGCGGGAATACCAAATGAGCAGTTCTTC
>TRBV28|NA|TRBJ1-2|NA
CASSLPRVGYGYTF
TGTGCCAGCAGTTTGCCCAGGGTAGGCTATGGCTACACCTTC
>TRBV5-1|TRBD1|TRBJ2-3|NA
CASSYGQGLDTQYF
TGCGCCAGCAGCTACGGACAGGGGTTGGATACGCAGTATTTT
>TRBV2|NA|TRBJ1-5|NA
CASMVSGIQPQHF
TGTGCCAGCATGGTTTCGGGTATCCAGCCCCAGCATTTT
>TRBV15|TRBD2|TRBJ2-1|NA
CATSRSGGLYNEQFF
TGTGCCACCAGCAGAAGCGGGGGCCTATACAATGAGCAGTTCTTC
>TRBV4-1|NA|TRBJ2-4|NA
CASSPVVAKNIQYF
TGCGCCAGCAGCCCCGTTGTAGCCAAAAACATTCAGTACTTC
>TRBV19|TRBD1|TRBJ1-2|NA
CASIGTGDIWGGYTF
TGTGCCAGTATCGGGACAGGGGATATATGGGGCGGCTACACCTTC
>TRBV5-4|TRBD1|TRBJ2-7|NA
CASSLTGGNEQYF
TGTGCCAGCAGCCTGACAGGGGGCAACGAGCAGTACTTC
>TRBV5-1|TRBD1|TRBJ1-5|NA
CASSLGTGVGNQPQHF
TGCGCCAGCAGCTTGGGAACAGGGGTAGGAAATCAGCCCCAGCATTTT
>TRBV21-1|NA|TRBJ1-3|NA
CASSNPGQGMEGNTIYF
TGTGCCAGCAGCAATCCGGGACAGGGGATGGAAGGAAACACCATATATTTT
>TRBV7-2|NA|TRBJ1-6|NA
CASSYGGLYNSPLHF
TGTGCCAGCAGCTATGGCGGACTCTATAATTCACCCCTCCACTTT
>TRBV27|NA|TRBJ2-7|NA
CASSSPTDFSYEQYF
TGTGCCAGCAGTTCCCCGACAGACTTCTCCTACGAGCAGTACTTC
>TRBV10-1|TRBD1|TRBJ2-3|NA
CASSHWTGSGTDTQYF
TGCGCCAGCAGTCACTGGACAGGGAGTGGGACAGATACGCAGTATTTT
>TRBV9|TRBD2|TRBJ2-1|NA
CASSVAGGDNEQFF
TGTGCCAGCAGCGTAGCTGGGGGGGACAATGAGCAGTTCTTC
>TRBV18|NA|TRBJ1-5|NA
CASSPGARGQPQHF
TGTGCCAGCTCACCAGGTGCCAGGGGTCAGCCCCAGCATTTT
>TRBV25-1|TRBD1|TRBJ2-7|once
CASSEGTGIYEQYF
TGTGCCAGCAGTGAGGGGACAGGGATCTACGAGCAGTACTTC
>TRBV7-2|TRBD2|TRBJ2-3|NA
CASSLWRGRGTDTQYF
TGTGCCAGCAGCTTATGGCGGGGGAGGGGCACAGATACGCAGTATTTT
>TRBV19|NA|TRBJ1-5|NA
CASSIEGARGNQPQHF
TGTGCCAGTAGTATAGAGGGGGCGCGGGGCAATCAGCCCCAGCATTTT
>TRBV27|TRBD1|TRBJ1-5|NA
CASSSRTGGNQPQHF
TGTGCCAGCAGCTCACGGACAGGAGGTAATCAGCCCCAGCATTTT
>TRBV10-3|TRBD1|TRBJ2-2|NA
CAISLGQGGGELFF
TGTGCCATCAGCTTGGGACAGGGCGGCGGGGAGCTGTTTTTT